The 3 T cell receptor beta chains below were found in one sample sequenced in a study of cytomegalovirus exposure and HLA in healthy donors. The PCR contained 60 Vbeta and 13 Jbeta primers. The method was immunoSEQ multiplex PCR; TCRdb's version includes in-frame clones alone and lacks a portion of them. The table has approximately 110,000 clones, 65% to 80% seen once. Material: PBMCs. All receptors come from an older woman in good health and CMV-seropositive.

The J gene is TRBJ1-1, the V gene TRBV4-2; D uncertain. Germline CDR1 and CDR2: LGHNA and YNFKEQ. The CDR3 contains 14 residues. Trimming left V 1 base short and J 3 bases short, with 9 bases between. The CDR3 sequence is CASSQVRIDTEAFF. The CDR3 region has the DNA TGTGCCAGCAGCCAAGTTAGAATTGACACTGAAGCTTTCTTT.

The chain carries TRBV2 and TRBJ2-3; D might be TRBD1 (5 bases). Trimming pared 6 bases from V and 4 bases from J, leaving 17 bases between. From germline, CDR1 is SNHLY and CDR2 FYNNEI. This CDR3 contains 15 residues. The CDR3 nucleotides read TGTGCCAGCAGGAGAAAAGGGGCCCGGGCAGATACGCAGTATTTT. Protein: CASRRKGARADTQYF.

The chain recombines TRBV20-1 with TRBJ2-3; D is ambiguous. CDR1 and CDR2 (germline): DFQATT, SNEGSKA (reference sequence). This CDR3 is 11 amino acids long. The V and J ends lost 5 bases and 5 bases respectively, with 8 bases between them. In nucleotides, the CDR3 is TGCAGTGCTGACAAAGGAGATACGCAGTATTTT. Residues: CSADKGDTQYF.